The 10 T cell receptor beta chains below come from one sample, sequenced in a study of blood T cell repertoires in COVID-19. Sequenced by immunoSEQ multiplex PCR; TCRdb stores in-frame clones only, minus some. Here the sample spans 200,000 to 250,000 clones, less than 85% being singletons. Material for sequencing was peripheral blood. These receptors were taken from a woman older than 75 with COVID-19, enrolled during active disease.

This clone was seen just once. This sequence joins TRBV9 and TRBJ1-1; D not certain. Germline CDR1 and CDR2: SGDLS and YYNGEE. V lost 0 bases, J lost 5 bases, and 8 bases lay in between. The CDR3 loop spans 13 amino acids. The CDR3 coding sequence is TGTGCCAGCAGCGTAGCTGAGGGAACTGAAGCTTTCTTT. This gives the protein CASSVAEGTEAFF.

The rearrangement uses TRBV3-1 (or the pseudogene TRBV3-2) and TRBJ1-6; D is possibly TRBD1 (5 bases). The length of the CDR3 is 14 residues. The V end was cut by 6 bases, the J end by 9 bases, with 15 bases between. Germline loops: CDR1 LGHDT, CDR2 YNNKEL (reference sequence). CDR3 in amino acids: CASSQRGGSSPLHF. The CDR3 coding sequence is TGTGCCAGCAGTCAACGTGGGGGGAGTTCACCCCTCCACTTT.

In its sample, this clone was seen once. The DNA of the CDR3 is TGTGCCAGCAGTTCCGGGGACACCCCCTGGGAGCAGTACTTC. It translates to CASSSGDTPWEQYF. The V gene is TRBV28, the J gene TRBJ2-7; D perhaps matches TRBD1 (6 bases). Trimming took 4 bases from V and 7 from J, leaving 17 bases between them. The CDR3 runs to 14 residues. CDR1 and CDR2 from the germline V gene are MDHEN and SYDVKM.

This chain uses TRBV5-4 with TRBJ2-7, with TRBD1 matching over 7 bases. Losses at the gene ends were 2 bases for V and 3 bases for J; bases not matched to a gene: 2. Germline-derived CDR1 and CDR2 are SGHNT and YYREEE (reference sequence). The CDR3 extends over 13 amino acids. CDR3 in DNA: TGTGCCAGCAGCTTCGGGACAGACTACGAGCAGTACTTC. Residues: CASSFGTDYEQYF.

The CDR3 is CASSGQASYEQYF. The CDR3 DNA reads TGTGCCAGTTCAGGGCAGGCCTCCTACGAGCAGTACTTC. V is TRBV18 and J is TRBJ2-7, with D possibly matching TRBD1 (5 bases). CDR3 length: 13 residues. Trimming pared 9 bases from V and 0 bases from J, leaving 12 bases between. Germline lookup yields CDR1 KGHSH and CDR2 LQKENI. Drawing the rest from reference TRBV18 and TRBJ2-7, the complete variable domain is NAGVMQNPRHLVRRRGQEARLRCSPMKGHSHVYWYRQLPEEGLKFMVYLQKENIIDESGMPKERFSAEFPKEGPSILRIQQVVRGDSAAYFCASSGQASYEQYFGPGTRLTVT.

The rearrangement uses TRBV2 and TRBJ2-7, with 8 bases that match TRBD1. V trimming: 7 bases; J trimming: 5 bases; junction bases outside the gene matches: 4. Germline V lookup: CDR1 SNHLY, CDR2 FYNNEI. The CDR3 is made up of 12 amino acids. Written as DNA, the CDR3 is TGTGCCAGCAAACAGACAGGGGACGAGCAGTACTTC. This translates into CASKQTGDEQYF. Drawing the rest from reference TRBV2 and TRBJ2-7, the complete variable domain is EPEVTQTPSHQVTQMGQEVILRCVPISNHLYFYWYRQILGQKVEFLVSFYNNEISEKSEIFDDQFSVERPDGSNFTLKIRSTKLEDSAMYFCASKQTGDEQYFGPGTRLTVT.

The chain is built from TRBV6-4 and TRBJ2-1; 9 bases are shared with TRBD1. V shed 5 bases and J 14 bases; nucleotides not matched to a gene: 22. CDR3 length: 17 amino acids. CDR1 and CDR2 from the germline V gene are MRHNA and SNTAGT. The CDR3 loop reads CASSPPGTGSPMSSKFF. CDR3 sequence (DNA): TGTGCCAGCAGTCCACCCGGGACAGGGTCCCCCATGAGTTCCAAGTTCTTC.

V gene TRBV3-1 (or the pseudogene TRBV3-2) combines with J gene TRBJ1-5; 7 bases align to TRBD1. This CDR3 region has 14 residues. The germline V gene encodes CDR1 LGHDT and CDR2 YNNKEL (reference sequence). Unmatched junction bases numbered 10, after V lost 8 bases and J lost 6 bases. This CDR3 is CASAQTGVFQPQHF. The CDR3 nucleotides read TGTGCCAGCGCACAAACAGGGGTTTTTCAGCCCCAGCATTTT.

V and J are TRBV25-1 and TRBJ2-7, with 8 bases identical to TRBD1. V shed 7 bases, J shed 0 bases, and the junction held 5 bases outside the gene matches. Germline V gene data show CDR1 as MGHDK and CDR2 as SYGVNS. The CDR3 has 14 amino acids. The chain's CDR3 is CASMRTGYSYEQYF. The CDR3 DNA sequence: TGTGCCAGCATGCGGACAGGGTACTCCTACGAGCAGTACTTC.

This chain joins TRBV5-1 and TRBJ2-3; D is undetermined. Trimming left V 0 bases short and J 4 bases short, with 12 bases between. CDR3 length equals 15 residues. Germline CDR1 is SGHRS and CDR2 is YFSETQ. The CDR3, as DNA: TGCGCCAGCAGCTTGGGGCAGGATACAGCAGATACGCAGTATTTT. Translating it yields CASSLGQDTADTQYF.